This TCR beta chain derives from a study of CD8+CD57+ T cells in acquired aplastic anemia (dated by TCRdb to 2017 to 2018). About the full investigation: On average, sorted CD4+ and CD8+ cells yielded 3.2 ug of extracted DNA, with a range of about 0.19 to 30 ug. A CD8+CD57+ expansion meant a frequency higher than the mean frequency seen in healthy subjects. What the authors observed across the whole study: Fewer than 35 CD8+ CDR3 sequences were found to be shared between patients and controls, but these sequences appeared to be highly expressed in patients and within the immunodominant clones of the patients. Between patients and healthy controls, no significant difference in CD8+ Simpson's diversity was found (P=0.060).

The patients picked for sequencing were ones in whom flow cytometry had shown an expansion of CD8+CD57+ cells. All patients had severe acquired aplastic anemia diagnosed by International Study of Aplastic Anemia and Agranulocytosis and Camitta criteria. No therapy had been received by the patients at the time of blood sampling. In the study, sorted CD4+ and CD8+ blood T cells from patients with severe aplastic anemia and from healthy subjects underwent deep sequencing of TCR repertoires. In the USA, patient enrollment took place under clinicaltrials.gov protocols 00001620, 01623167, 00001397, 00071045, 00081523 and 00961064. Ficoll-Paque density gradient centrifugation was used to isolate peripheral blood mononuclear cells. CD4+ and CD8+ T cells were sorted by FACS or magnetic beads before DNA extraction. Comments on this clonotype: This receptor's antigen is unknown. Base qualities are not at hand, and no much larger clone is one base apart.

Trimming takes 0 bases from V and 3 bases from J, and the germline ends sit 12 bases apart. CDR1 and CDR2 were assigned from the germline V gene (reference sequence) as DFQATT and SNEGSKA. The CDR3 runs 14 residues from the cysteine to the phenylalanine. This entry keeps only the CDR3 DNA: 42 bases, framed from base 1. Profiling of TCR beta VDJ combinations and CDR3 sequences used genomic DNA as the template. An Illumina HiSeq 2000 was used for TCR repertoire sequencing. From the authors' description of their analysis: TRBV/TRBJ rearrangement plots, CDR3 size and DJ length profiles, and Simpson's diversity index were used to evaluate the repertoires. The most abundant DNA sequence in the deep sequencing data was taken as the immunodominant clone. CDR3 amino acid sequences were screened for sharing across subjects and were compared with published repertoires and the VDJdb database. The raw public data were reprocessed by TCRdb itself: fastp quality trimming at Q25, MiXCR clonotype calling, in-frame beta chains only. Every distinct CDR3 protein forms one entry, paired with its most common genes and DNA. TCRdb's processing, not the authors' own work, is the source of the V and J calls. Counted in this sample were about 150,000 distinct CDR3 sequences; roughly 49% of them appeared once. 12% of the sample goes to the ten largest clones.

This TCR came from a human donor with aplastic anemia. Source material: sorted CD4+, CD8+, or CD8+CD57+ T cells (not recorded which) from PBMCs. The chain was built from TRBV20-1 and TRBJ2-7; the D segment could be TRBD1, given 7 matching bases. The CDR3 region reads CSARDTGDFYEQYF. The DNA reads as follows: TGCAGTGCTAGAGATACAGGGGACTTCTACGAGCAGTACTTC.